The 7 T cell receptor beta chains in this list originate from one sample, sequenced in a study of response to subunit inactivated influenza vaccine. Using its own MiXCR run on the RT-PCR reads, TCRdb lists one record per CDR3 protein. The sample contains 530,000 or so distinct CDR3 sequences, less than 30% of which appear only once. The starting material was CD4+ T cells sorted from PBMCs, obtained approximately 5 days after vaccination. The receptors come from a man aged 50-59 years who received an inactivated influenza vaccine.

The chain is built from TRBV5-1 and TRBJ1-1; D may be TRBD1 (5 bases). The germline gives CDR1 SGHRS, CDR2 YFSETQ. V lost 6 bases, J lost 1 base, and 13 bases lay in between. This CDR3 is 14 amino acids long. In nucleotides, the CDR3 is TGCGCCAGCACCTCCGGGACCGCGAACACTGAAGCTTTCTTT. The encoded protein is CASTSGTANTEAFF.

V gene TRBV7-6 combines with J gene TRBJ2-3, with 10 bases matching TRBD2. The CDR3 length is 17 residues. V shed 1 base and J 4 bases; nucleotides not matched to a gene: 8. CDR1 is SGHVS, CDR2 FNYEAQ, per germline. In DNA form, the CDR3 reads TGTGCCAGCAGCTTAGGAGCCGGGCTAGCGGGGGCAGATACGCAGTATTTT. It encodes CASSLGAGLAGADTQYF.

This clonotype was seen a few times. Written as DNA, the CDR3 is TGTGCCAGCAGACCCGGAGCCGGGGAGCTGTTTTTT. This gives the protein CASRPGAGELFF. The V and J genes are TRBV12-3 or TRBV12-4 and TRBJ2-2; D is unclear. The CDR3 is 12 residues long. V dropped 6 bases and J dropped 6 bases, with 8 bases sitting between them.

This clonotype was detected ten times or more. The gene calls are TRBV29-1 and TRBJ2-2; D is unresolved. Trimming left V 3 bases short and J 3 bases short, with 8 bases between. The CDR3 is made up of 13 amino acids. The germline V gene has CDR1 SQVTM and CDR2 ANQGSEA. CDR3 sequence: CSVDAWHTGELFF. In DNA form, the CDR3 reads TGCAGCGTTGATGCGTGGCACACCGGGGAGCTGTTTTTT.

J is TRBJ2-2 and V is TRBV27, with 10 bases fitting TRBD2. The V and J ends lost 3 bases and 4 bases, in that order; junction bases with no gene match: 14. CDR1 is MNHEY, CDR2 SMNVEV, per germline (reference sequence). There are 19 residues in the CDR3. The CDR3 loop is CASSFLAGLAGAGTGELFF. The DNA for the CDR3 is TGTGCCAGCAGTTTCCTCGCGGGGCTAGCGGGAGCGGGCACCGGGGAGCTGTTTTTT.

This clonotype occurred many times. V and J are TRBV2 and TRBJ2-1; 7 positions agree with TRBD1. Germline assignment: CDR1 SNHLY and CDR2 FYNNEI. The CDR3 is made up of 14 amino acids. V lost 3 bases, J lost 7 bases, and 6 bases stayed unmatched. As DNA, the CDR3 is TGTGCCAGCAGTGACTGGGACAGAAGAAATGAGCAGTTCTTC. This sequence encodes CASSDWDRRNEQFF.

This clonotype has just a few counts. The CDR3 here is CASSFVAGAVPATQYF. Here the CDR3 DNA reads TGTGCCAGCAGCTTTGTAGCGGGAGCTGTTCCAGCTACGCAGTATTTT. This sequence joins TRBV7-8 and TRBJ2-3; 9 bases map to TRBD2. Per germline, CDR1 SGHVS and CDR2 FQNEAQ. V trimming: 3 bases; J trimming: 8 bases; junction bases outside the gene matches: 12. The CDR3 contains 16 residues.